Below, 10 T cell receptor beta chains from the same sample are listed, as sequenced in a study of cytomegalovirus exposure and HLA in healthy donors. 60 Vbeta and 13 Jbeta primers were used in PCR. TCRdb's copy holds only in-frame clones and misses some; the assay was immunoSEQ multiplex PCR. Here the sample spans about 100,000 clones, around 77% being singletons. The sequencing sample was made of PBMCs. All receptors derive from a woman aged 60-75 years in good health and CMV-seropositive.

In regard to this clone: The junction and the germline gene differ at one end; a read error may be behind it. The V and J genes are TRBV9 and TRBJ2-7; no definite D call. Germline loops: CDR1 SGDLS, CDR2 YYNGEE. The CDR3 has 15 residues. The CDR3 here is CACSYSFEKTYEQYF. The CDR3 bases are TGTGCCTGCAGCTACTCCTTTGAGAAAACCTACGAGCAGTACTTC.

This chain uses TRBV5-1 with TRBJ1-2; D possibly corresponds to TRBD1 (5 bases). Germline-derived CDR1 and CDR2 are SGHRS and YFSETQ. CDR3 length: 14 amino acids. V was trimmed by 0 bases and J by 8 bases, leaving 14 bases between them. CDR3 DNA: TGCGCCAGCAGCTTGGAAGGGGTAGGTGAAGGCTACACCTTC. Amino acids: CASSLEGVGEGYTF.

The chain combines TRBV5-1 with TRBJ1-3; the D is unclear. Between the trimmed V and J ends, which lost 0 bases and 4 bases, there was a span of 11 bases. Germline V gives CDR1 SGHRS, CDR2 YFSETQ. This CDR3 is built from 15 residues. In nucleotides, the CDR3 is TGCGCCAGCAGCTTGGGGGCAGGCGGGGGAAACACCATATATTTT. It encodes CASSLGAGGGNTIYF.

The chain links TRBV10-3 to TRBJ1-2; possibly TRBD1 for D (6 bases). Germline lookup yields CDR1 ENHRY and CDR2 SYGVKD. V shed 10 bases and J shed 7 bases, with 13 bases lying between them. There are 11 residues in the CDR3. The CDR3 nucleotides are TGTGCCACAAGGGACAACCGTGGCTACACCTTC. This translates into CATRDNRGYTF.

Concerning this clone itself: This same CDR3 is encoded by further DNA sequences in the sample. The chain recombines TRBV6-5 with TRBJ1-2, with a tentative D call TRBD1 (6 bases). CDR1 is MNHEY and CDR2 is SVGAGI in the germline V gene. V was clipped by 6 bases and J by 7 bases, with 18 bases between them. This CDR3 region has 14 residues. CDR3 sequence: CASSLVRGEGGYTF. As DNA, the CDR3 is TGTGCCAGCAGCCTAGTCAGGGGCGAGGGTGGCTACACCTTC.

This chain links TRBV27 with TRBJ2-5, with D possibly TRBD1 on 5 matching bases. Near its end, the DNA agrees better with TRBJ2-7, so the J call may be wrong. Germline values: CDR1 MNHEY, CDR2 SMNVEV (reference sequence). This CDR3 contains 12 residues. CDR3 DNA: TGTGCCAGCAGTTCTCAGGGCTACGAGCAGTACTTC. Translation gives CASSSQGYEQYF.

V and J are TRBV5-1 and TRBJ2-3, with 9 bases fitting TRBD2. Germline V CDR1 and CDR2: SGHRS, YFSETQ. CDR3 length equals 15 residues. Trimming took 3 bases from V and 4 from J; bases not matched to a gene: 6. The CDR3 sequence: CASSWRREGADTQYF. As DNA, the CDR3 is TGCGCCAGCAGCTGGCGGCGGGAGGGCGCAGATACGCAGTATTTT.

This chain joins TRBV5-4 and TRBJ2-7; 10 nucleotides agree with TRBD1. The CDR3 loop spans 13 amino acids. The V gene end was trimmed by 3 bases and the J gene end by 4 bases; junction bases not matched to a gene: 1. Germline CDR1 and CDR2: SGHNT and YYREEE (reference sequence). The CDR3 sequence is CASSSDRGYEQYF. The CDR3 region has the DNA TGTGCCAGCAGCTCGGACAGGGGGTACGAGCAGTACTTC.

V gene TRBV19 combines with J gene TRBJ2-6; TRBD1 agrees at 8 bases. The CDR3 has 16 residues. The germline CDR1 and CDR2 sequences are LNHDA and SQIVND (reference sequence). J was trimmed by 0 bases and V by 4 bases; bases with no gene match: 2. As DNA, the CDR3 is TGTGCCAGTAGTAGGGACAGGCCCTCTGGGGCCAACGTCCTGACTTTC. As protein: CASSRDRPSGANVLTF. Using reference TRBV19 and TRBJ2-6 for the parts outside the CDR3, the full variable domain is DGGITQSPKYLFRKEGQNVTLSCEQNLNHDAMYWYRQDPGQGLRLIYYSQIVNDFQKGDIAEGYSVSREKKESFPLTVTSAQKNPTAFYLCASSRDRPSGANVLTFGAGSRLTVL.

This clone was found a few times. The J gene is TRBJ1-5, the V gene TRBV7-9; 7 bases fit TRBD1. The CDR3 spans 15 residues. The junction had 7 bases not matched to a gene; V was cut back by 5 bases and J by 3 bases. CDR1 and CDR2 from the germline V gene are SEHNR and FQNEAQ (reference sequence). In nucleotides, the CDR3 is TGTGCCAGCAGCCACGGGACAGCGAACAATCAGCCCCAGCATTTT. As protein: CASSHGTANNQPQHF.